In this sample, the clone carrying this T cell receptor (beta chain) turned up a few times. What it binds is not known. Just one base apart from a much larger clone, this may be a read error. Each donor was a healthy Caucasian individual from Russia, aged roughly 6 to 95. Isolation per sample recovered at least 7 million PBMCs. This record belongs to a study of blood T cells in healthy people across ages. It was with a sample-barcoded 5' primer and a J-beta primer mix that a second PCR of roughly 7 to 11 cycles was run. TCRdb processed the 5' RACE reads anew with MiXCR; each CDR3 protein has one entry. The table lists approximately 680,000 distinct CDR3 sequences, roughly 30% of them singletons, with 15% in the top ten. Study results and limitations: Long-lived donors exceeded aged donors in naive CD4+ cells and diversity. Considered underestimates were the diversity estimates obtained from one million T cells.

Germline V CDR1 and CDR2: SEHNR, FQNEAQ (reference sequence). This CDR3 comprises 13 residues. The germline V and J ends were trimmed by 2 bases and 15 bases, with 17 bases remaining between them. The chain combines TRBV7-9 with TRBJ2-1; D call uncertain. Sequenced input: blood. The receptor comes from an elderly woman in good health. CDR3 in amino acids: CASSLSGDPGLFF. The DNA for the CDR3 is TGTGCCAGCAGCTTAAGTGGAGACCCAGGCTTGTTCTTC.